Listed below are T cell receptor beta chains from one sample, sequenced in a study of spatial heterogeneity in lung cancer. TCRdb called the 5' RACE reads again in MiXCR, with one record for every CDR3 protein. The repertoire holds about 30,000 distinct CDR3 sequences, with roughly 8% as singletons. The sequenced sample was PBMCs, obtained at surgery. The receptors stem from a female donor with early-stage non-small cell lung cancer. The CDR3 runs from the conserved cysteine through the conserved F or W. The D gene is left open where the match is weak. Clone size, where shown, is once, few, many, or a class for clones that have expanded.

many,TRBV5-1,.,TRBJ2-5,CASSLTSTGETQYF,TGCGCCAGCAGCTTAACTAGTACCGGAGAGACCCAGTACTTC
few,TRBV12-3/TRBV12-4,.,TRBJ1-1,CASSLSTSSLTEAFF,TGTGCCAGCAGTTTGTCGACGTCGTCGCTTACTGAAGCTTTCTTT
many,TRBV30,.,TRBJ2-2,CAWSGRPNTGELFF,TGTGCCTGGAGCGGGCGCCCGAACACCGGGGAGCTGTTTTTT
.,TRBV28,.,TRBJ1-5,CASTSGHQPQHF,TGTGCCAGCACGTCAGGGCATCAGCCCCAGCATTTT
few,TRBV7-2,TRBD2,TRBJ2-1,CASSFWAGAEVWQFF,TGTGCCAGCAGCTTTTGGGCGGGAGCGGAAGTTTGGCAGTTCTTC
many,TRBV5-5,TRBD2,TRBJ2-4,CASSVTSGTKNIQYF,TGTGCCAGCAGCGTGACTAGCGGAACAAAAAACATTCAGTACTTC
many,TRBV5-1,.,TRBJ2-1,CASSLLPHNEQFF,TGCGCCAGCAGCTTGTTACCACACAATGAGCAGTTCTTC
few,TRBV12-3/TRBV12-4,TRBD2,TRBJ2-7,CASSYGLAGPYEQYF,TGTGCCAGCAGTTATGGACTAGCGGGGCCCTACGAGCAGTACTTC
.,TRBV7-9,.,TRBJ2-1,CASSLDWSYNEQFF,TGTGCCAGCAGCTTAGATTGGAGTTACAATGAGCAGTTCTTC
.,TRBV30,.,TRBJ1-5,CAWTPGRGDQPQHF,TGTGCCTGGACGCCTGGGAGGGGCGATCAGCCCCAGCATTTT
many,TRBV14,.,TRBJ2-1,CASSLVAWEQFF,TGTGCCAGCAGCCTGGTTGCGTGGGAGCAGTTCTTC
few,TRBV30,TRBD1,TRBJ1-1,CAWSGGTGQMNTEAFF,TGTGCCTGGAGTGGGGGGACAGGGCAAATGAACACTGAAGCTTTCTTT
.,TRBV6-5,TRBD1,TRBJ2-1,CASSYGVTFRQGHNEQFF,TGTGCCAGCAGTTACGGCGTTACCTTTAGACAGGGACACAATGAGCAGTTCTTC
many,TRBV13,.,TRBJ1-2,CASSLKGREIGYTF,TGTGCCAGCAGCTTAAAGGGCCGGGAGATCGGCTACACCTTC
many,TRBV12-3/TRBV12-4,.,TRBJ1-5,CASSLASNQPQHF,TGTGCCAGCAGTTTGGCCTCCAATCAGCCCCAGCATTTT
.,TRBV18,.,TRBJ1-1,CASSPGFGNTEAFF,TGTGCCAGCTCACCAGGGTTCGGGAACACTGAAGCTTTCTTT
many,TRBV2,TRBD1,TRBJ2-3,CASSNRGLGTDTQYF,TGTGCCAGCAGCAACAGGGGGCTCGGCACAGATACGCAGTATTTT
many,TRBV10-3,TRBD2,TRBJ2-7,CAISDYGLAYEQYF,TGTGCCATCAGTGACTACGGACTAGCCTACGAGCAGTACTTC
many,TRBV12-3/TRBV12-4,.,TRBJ1-5,CASSLSDQPQHF,TGTGCCAGCAGTTTGTCCGATCAGCCCCAGCATTTT
many,TRBV6-1,TRBD2,TRBJ2-1,CAIRLAHSSYNEQFF,TGTGCCATTCGACTAGCTCACAGCTCCTACAATGAGCAGTTCTTC
many,TRBV5-1,TRBD2,TRBJ2-5,CASSRGTSGIQETQYF,TGCGCCAGCAGCCGCGGGACTAGCGGGATCCAAGAGACCCAGTACTTC
many,TRBV20-1,TRBD1,TRBJ1-4,CSARDRGLWGRASEKLFF,TGCAGTGCTAGAGACAGGGGGCTGTGGGGTCGGGCTAGCGAAAAACTGTTTTTT
many,TRBV10-3,.,TRBJ1-2,CAISESEKGPQDTF,TGTGCCATCAGTGAGTCTGAGAAAGGGCCTCAAGACACCTTC
many,TRBV27,TRBD1,TRBJ1-1,CASSLSRQGPVEAFF,TGTGCCAGCAGTTTATCCAGACAGGGGCCTGTTGAAGCTTTCTTT
many,TRBV12-3/TRBV12-4,TRBD1,TRBJ1-2,CASSFGTGGMIGYTF,TGTGCCAGCAGTTTCGGGACAGGGGGTATGATCGGCTACACCTTC
few,TRBV5-1,TRBD1,TRBJ1-3,CASSPTGITGNTIYF,TGCGCCAGCAGCCCGACAGGGATTACCGGAAACACCATATATTTT
.,TRBV3-1,TRBD2,TRBJ2-1,CASSPSGRAHEQFF,TGTGCCAGCAGCCCCAGCGGGAGGGCCCATGAGCAGTTCTTC
many,TRBV30,.,TRBJ1-5,CAWSPTGLGQPQHF,TGTGCCTGGAGCCCTACAGGGTTGGGTCAGCCCCAGCATTTT
many,TRBV11-2,.,TRBJ1-4,CASSPTGLGWTEDEKLFF,TGTGCCAGCAGCCCTACCGGTCTAGGCTGGACCGAGGATGAAAAACTGTTTTTT
.,TRBV20-1,TRBD1,TRBJ2-6,CSASRQGPSLGANVLTF,TGCAGTGCTAGCCGACAGGGGCCTTCTCTGGGGGCCAACGTCCTGACTTTC
few,TRBV20-1,.,TRBJ2-3,CSAGTPDTQYF,TGCAGTGCAGGGACGCCAGATACGCAGTATTTT
.,TRBV7-2,TRBD1,TRBJ1-6,CASSLGGQGKSPLHF,TGTGCCAGCAGCCTGGGGGGACAGGGGAAATCACCCCTCCACTTT
.,TRBV12-3/TRBV12-4,.,TRBJ1-4,CASIGAFGTNEKLFF,TGTGCCAGCATAGGAGCCTTCGGGACTAATGAAAAACTGTTTTTT
few,TRBV6-5,.,TRBJ2-3,CASSYRAGSTDTQYF,TGTGCCAGCAGTTATCGGGCAGGTAGCACAGATACGCAGTATTTT
.,TRBV28,.,TRBJ1-2,CASSLWVSGYGYTF,TGTGCCAGCAGTTTGTGGGTTAGCGGCTATGGCTACACCTTC
few,TRBV7-6,.,TRBJ1-1,CASSLTGYTEAFF,TGTGCCAGCAGCTTAACCGGGTACACTGAAGCTTTCTTT
few,TRBV6-6,.,TRBJ1-5,CASSETSITSVYNQPQHF,TGTGCCAGCAGCGAGACGTCGATCACTTCAGTTTACAATCAGCCCCAGCATTTT
.,TRBV30,TRBD1,TRBJ1-2,CAWTRTGERGYTF,TGTGCCTGGACCCGGACAGGAGAGCGGGGCTACACCTTC
.,TRBV11-2,TRBD2,TRBJ2-7,CASSLTLAGGTYEQYF,TGTGCCAGCAGCCTAACCCTAGCGGGAGGCACCTACGAGCAGTACTTC
few,TRBV20-1,TRBD1,TRBJ1-5,CSARAAGTEGQPQHF,TGCAGTGCTAGAGCCGCCGGGACAGAGGGTCAGCCCCAGCATTTT
many,TRBV28,.,TRBJ2-7,CASSLWDRRRHGEQYF,TGTGCCAGCAGTTTATGGGACAGAAGGAGACATGGGGAGCAGTACTTC
.,TRBV5-3,TRBD2,TRBJ2-2,CARSPRLAGGTGELFF,TGTGCCAGAAGCCCCCGGCTAGCGGGAGGCACCGGGGAGCTGTTTTTT
.,TRBV30,.,TRBJ2-3,CAWSLQGSDTQYF,TGTGCCTGGAGTTTACAGGGTTCAGATACGCAGTATTTT